A single sample is the source of the 18 T cell receptor beta chains below, sequenced in a study of Graves' ophthalmopathy and Graves' hyperthyroidism. For repertoire sequencing, the TCR beta CDR3 regions were amplified from RNA transcripts. Following a first-round RT-PCR that used HTBI primers, a second-round multiplex PCR was carried out. From the multiplex PCR reads, TCRdb called clonotypes with MiXCR, one entry per CDR3 protein. This sample yields roughly 230,000 distinct CDR3 sequences, of which roughly 21% are seen a single time; roughly 39% belongs to the top ten. The sample was peripheral blood. These receptor sequences come from a woman in her forties or fifties with Graves' ophthalmopathy.

The rearrangement joins TRBV12-3 or TRBV12-4 to TRBJ2-2; no clear D. The CDR3 is made up of 15 amino acids. V gave up 0 bases and J gave up 6 bases, with 11 bases separating them. The CDR3 loop reads CASSLAPGIPGELFF. CDR3 bases: TGTGCCAGCAGTTTAGCGCCGGGTATTCCCGGGGAGCTGTTTTTT.

At least ten counts were recorded for this clonotype. The CDR3 DNA reads as TGTGCCATCAGTCGACTAGCGGACTACGAGCAGTACTTC. Translated, it gives CAISRLADYEQYF. The chain employs TRBV10-3 and TRBJ2-7, with 9 bases matching TRBD2. The J segment lost 3 bases and the V segment lost 5 bases, leaving 2 bases of the junction unmatched. This CDR3 has 13 residues. Germline CDR1 ENHRY, CDR2 SYGVKD.

This clonotype was seen at least ten times. The rearrangement uses TRBV28 and TRBJ1-6, with D possibly matching TRBD1 (6 bases). Germline V lookup: CDR1 MDHEN, CDR2 SYDVKM. This CDR3 comprises 15 residues. With 4 bases removed from V and 11 bases from J, the gap between germline ends came to 18 bases. In DNA, the CDR3 is TGTGCCAGCAGTTCTCGGACAGCTCCGAATCCACCCCTCCACTTT. It encodes CASSSRTAPNPPLHF.

The chain couples TRBV28 to TRBJ2-5; no clear D gene. This CDR3 comprises 14 residues. The germline CDR1 and CDR2 sequences are MDHEN and SYDVKM. The V and J ends lost 4 bases and 0 bases respectively, with 9 bases between them. The CDR3 protein is CASSSPSYQETQYF. CDR3 bases: TGTGCCAGCAGTTCCCCGAGTTACCAAGAGACCCAGTACTTC.

This clonotype was picked up many times. The CDR3 DNA sequence: TGTGCCAGCAGTGATGGTGGTGGGACCCAGTACTTC. Amino acids: CASSDGGGTQYF. The chain recombines TRBV25-1 with TRBJ2-5; D remains unclear. Trimming stripped 3 bases from V and 7 bases from J, with 9 bases between. The CDR3 is 12 amino acids. CDR1 is MGHDK, CDR2 SYGVNS, per germline.

This sequence joins TRBV12-3 or TRBV12-4 and TRBJ2-4; 7 bases are a match to TRBD2. V was pared by 2 bases and J by 9 bases, with 4 bases of the junction left unmatched. CDR3 size: 13 residues. The CDR3 loop reads CASSLPSGSIQYF. The CDR3, as DNA: TGTGCCAGCAGTTTACCTAGCGGTAGCATTCAGTACTTC.

This clonotype was recorded a few times. The chain is built from TRBV6-1 and TRBJ2-7; a possible D gene is TRBD2 (5 bases). The germline V gene has CDR1 MNHNS and CDR2 SASEGT. The CDR3 runs 13 residues. V was shortened by 2 bases and J by 1 base, with 6 bases between the two germline ends. DNA of the CDR3: TGTGCCAGCAGTGAACGGGGATCCTACGAGCAGTACTTC. Translation gives CASSERGSYEQYF.

This clonotype was counted at least ten times. This chain links TRBV6-5 with TRBJ2-5; 9 positions agree with TRBD1. Unmatched junction bases numbered 7, after V lost 9 bases and J lost 5 bases. The CDR3 contains 13 residues. Germline CDR1 reads MNHEY; CDR2 reads SVGAGI. The CDR3 loop is CASSNRGRETQYF. CDR3 DNA: TGTGCCAGTTCAAACAGGGGGCGGGAGACCCAGTACTTC.

This clonotype was picked up many times. This chain joins TRBV12-3 or TRBV12-4 and TRBJ1-6, with D unclear. The CDR3 is 14 amino acids. V lost 3 bases and J 8 bases, leaving 11 bases between the germline ends. The CDR3 sequence: CASSFRPPDSPLHF. Written as DNA, the CDR3 is TGTGCCAGCAGTTTTCGTCCCCCTGATTCACCCCTCCACTTT.

This clonotype came up many times. The chain combines TRBV5-1 with TRBJ2-7, with unresolved D. The CDR3 loop spans 13 amino acids. V was clipped by 3 bases and J by 3 bases, with 10 bases between them. Germline V gives CDR1 SGHRS, CDR2 YFSETQ. The chain's CDR3 is CASSWTGIYEQYF. In DNA form, the CDR3 reads TGCGCCAGCAGCTGGACGGGCATCTACGAGCAGTACTTC.

This clonotype occurred many times. This chain links TRBV11-2 with TRBJ2-7; TRBD2 aligns across 8 bases. CDR3 length: 16 residues. Germline lookup yields CDR1 SGHAT and CDR2 FQNNGV. V trimming: 5 bases; J trimming: 2 bases; junction bases outside the gene matches: 11. The CDR3 loop reads CASSLGSGGLTYEQYF. The CDR3, as DNA: TGTGCCAGCAGCCTAGGATCGGGAGGGTTAACCTACGAGCAGTACTTC.

This clonotype has ten or more counts. The V call is TRBV7-2, the J call TRBJ2-5; the match to TRBD2 covers 7 bases. This CDR3 region has 17 residues. Germline-derived CDR1 and CDR2 are SGHTA and FQGNSA. V trimming: 4 bases; J trimming: 0 bases; junction bases outside the gene matches: 11. The CDR3 nucleotides read TGTGCCAGCAGCTCTCCCAGCGGGACCCTGTACCAAGAGACCCAGTACTTC. Translation: CASSSPSGTLYQETQYF.

This rearrangement joins TRBV5-1 to TRBJ2-5, with 7 bases identical to TRBD1. The germline CDR1 and CDR2 sequences are SGHRS and YFSETQ. With 4 bases clipped from V and 3 bases from J, the junction kept 6 bases outside the gene matches. The CDR3 extends over 14 amino acids. The DNA of the CDR3 is TGCGCCAGCAGCCATGGGACAGATGAAGAGACCCAGTACTTC. The encoded protein is CASSHGTDEETQYF.

The chain carries TRBV6-1 and TRBJ1-1; D not certain. V was pared by 6 bases and J by 5 bases, with 10 bases between. Germline CDR1 and CDR2: MNHNS and SASEGT. This CDR3 contains 12 residues. CDR3 in amino acids: CASRADQTEAFF. The CDR3 bases are TGTGCCAGCAGGGCCGATCAGACTGAAGCTTTCTTT.

This clonotype was seen repeatedly, ten times or more. The chain employs TRBV29-1 and TRBJ1-2; possible D gene TRBD1, 6 bases. The CDR3 loop spans 15 amino acids. With 4 bases removed from V and 6 bases from J, the gap between germline ends came to 21 bases. Germline V gene data show CDR1 as SQVTM and CDR2 as ANQGSEA. In DNA form, the CDR3 reads TGCAGCGTTGTGGTCTCTCGGGCCTCAGGGGATGGCTACACCTTC. Translation: CSVVVSRASGDGYTF.

This clonotype was seen repeatedly, ten times or more. This chain joins TRBV12-3 or TRBV12-4 and TRBJ2-7, with 10 positions matching TRBD2. J gave up 1 base and V 3 bases, and 3 bases lay outside the gene matches. There are 15 residues in the CDR3. The CDR3, as DNA: TGTGCCAGCAGTTTCGCTAGCGGGAGTTCCTACGAGCAGTACTTC. Its protein is CASSFASGSSYEQYF.

This clonotype was seen many times. The chain combines TRBV28 with TRBJ1-1; the D gene is possibly TRBD1 (6 bases). Per the germline V gene, CDR1 is MDHEN and CDR2 is SYDVKM. The V end was cut by 7 bases, the J end by 0 bases, with 15 bases between. This CDR3 is built from 15 residues. The CDR3, as DNA: TGTGCCAGCAAGGGGGGGCTAAATTTGAACACTGAAGCTTTCTTT. It encodes CASKGGLNLNTEAFF.

This clonotype was counted ten times or more. J is TRBJ1-5 and V is TRBV5-1; TRBD1 aligns across 7 bases. Germline V CDR1 and CDR2: SGHRS, YFSETQ. The CDR3 has 14 amino acids. The V gene end was trimmed by 0 bases and the J gene end by 6 bases; junction bases not matched to a gene: 3. The CDR3 DNA reads as TGCGCCAGCAGCTTGGAGGGGGCTAGTCAGCCCCAGCATTTT. Translated, it gives CASSLEGASQPQHF. Using reference TRBV5-1 and TRBJ1-5 for the parts outside the CDR3, the full variable domain is KAGVTQTPRYLIKTRGQQVTLSCSPISGHRSVSWYQQTPGQGLQFLFEYFSETQRNKGNFPGRFSGRQFSNSRSEMNVSTLELGDSALYLCASSLEGASQPQHFGDGTRLSIL.